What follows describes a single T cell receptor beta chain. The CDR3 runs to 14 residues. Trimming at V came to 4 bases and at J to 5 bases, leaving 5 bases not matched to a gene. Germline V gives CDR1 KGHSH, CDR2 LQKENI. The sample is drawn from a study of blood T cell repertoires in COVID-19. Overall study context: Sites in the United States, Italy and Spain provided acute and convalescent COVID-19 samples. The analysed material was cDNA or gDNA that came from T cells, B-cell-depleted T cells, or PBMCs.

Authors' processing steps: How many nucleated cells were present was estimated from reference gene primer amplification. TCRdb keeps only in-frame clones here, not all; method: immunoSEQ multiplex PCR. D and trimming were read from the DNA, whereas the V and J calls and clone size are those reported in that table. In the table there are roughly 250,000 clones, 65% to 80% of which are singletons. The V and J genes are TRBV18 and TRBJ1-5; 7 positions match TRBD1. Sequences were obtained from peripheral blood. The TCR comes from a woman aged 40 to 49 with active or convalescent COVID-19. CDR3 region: CASSRDREDQPQHF. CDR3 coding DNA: TGTGCCAGCTCACGAGACAGGGAAGATCAGCCCCAGCATTTT.